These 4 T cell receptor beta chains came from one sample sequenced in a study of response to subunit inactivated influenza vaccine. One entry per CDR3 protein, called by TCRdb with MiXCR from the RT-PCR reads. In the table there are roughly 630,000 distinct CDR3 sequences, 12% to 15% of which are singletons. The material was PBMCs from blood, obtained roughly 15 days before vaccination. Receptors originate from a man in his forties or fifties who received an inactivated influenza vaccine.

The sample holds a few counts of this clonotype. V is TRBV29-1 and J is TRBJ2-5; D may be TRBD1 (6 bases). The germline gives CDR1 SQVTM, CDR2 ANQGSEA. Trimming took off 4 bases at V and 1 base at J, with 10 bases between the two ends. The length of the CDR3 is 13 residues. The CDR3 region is CSVVWGPQETQYF. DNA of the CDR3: TGCAGCGTTGTGTGGGGGCCCCAAGAGACCCAGTACTTC.

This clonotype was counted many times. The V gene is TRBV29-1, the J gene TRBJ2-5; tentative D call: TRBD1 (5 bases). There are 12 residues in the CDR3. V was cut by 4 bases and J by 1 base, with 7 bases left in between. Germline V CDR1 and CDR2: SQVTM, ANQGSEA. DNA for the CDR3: TGCAGCGTTGGACAGTCCCAAGAGACCCAGTACTTC. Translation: CSVGQSQETQYF.

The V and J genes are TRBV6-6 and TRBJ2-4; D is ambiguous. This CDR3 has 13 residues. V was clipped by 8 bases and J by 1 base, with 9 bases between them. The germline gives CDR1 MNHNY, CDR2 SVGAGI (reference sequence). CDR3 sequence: CASSDGAKNIQYF. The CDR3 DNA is TGTGCCAGCTCTGACGGTGCCAAAAACATTCAGTACTTC.

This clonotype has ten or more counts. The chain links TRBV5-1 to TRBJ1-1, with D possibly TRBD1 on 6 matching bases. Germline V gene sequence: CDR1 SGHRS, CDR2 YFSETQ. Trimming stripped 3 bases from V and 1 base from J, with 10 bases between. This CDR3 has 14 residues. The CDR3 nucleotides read TGCGCCAGCAGCTCGGACAGTAAGAACACTGAAGCTTTCTTT. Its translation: CASSSDSKNTEAFF. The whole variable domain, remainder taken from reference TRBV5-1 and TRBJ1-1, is KAGVTQTPRYLIKTRGQQVTLSCSPISGHRSVSWYQQTPGQGLQFLFEYFSETQRNKGNFPGRFSGRQFSNSRSEMNVSTLELGDSALYLCASSSDSKNTEAFFGQGTRLTVV.